Here is one T cell receptor beta chain with its context. This specimen comes from a study of human T cells and chemical hapten exposure. Time point specified: healthy volunteer bleed at 2 weeks. Unseparated into fractions, whole blood served as the source from which total RNA was extracted. One entry per CDR3 protein results from TCRdb running MiXCR on the RACE reads. This repertoire shows about 47,000 distinct CDR3 sequences, approximately 4.8% found once; its top ten account for approximately 6.3%. V shed 1 base and J 5 bases; nucleotides not matched to a gene: 2. Germline lookup yields CDR1 LNHNV and CDR2 YYDKDF (reference sequence). This CDR3 has 14 amino acids.

The chain carries TRBV15 and TRBJ2-1; the match to TRBD1 covers 7 bases. This sequence originates from a human donor in good health. Some clones in this sample may be carry-over from other donors' samples. The specimen was whole blood. The CDR3 region has the DNA TGTGCCACCAGCAGAGGGGACAGTCACAATGAGCAGTTCTTC. Its translation is CATSRGDSHNEQFF.